The sequence of this T cell receptor (beta chain) was determined in a study of blood T cell repertoires in COVID-19. Study-wide context: Donors in the United States, Italy and Spain gave samples during acute or convalescent COVID-19. Sample material is recorded as cDNA or gDNA derived from T cells, B-cell-depleted T cells, or PBMCs.

This clone was counted a single time. The junction departs from germline at one end; a sequencing error may be responsible. In the study's own analysis: Counts of nucleated cells, estimated from reference gene primer amplification, were obtained. Libraries were prepared by immunoSEQ multiplex PCR; TCRdb keeps only in-frame clonotypes and omits some of them. V and J calls and clone size follow that table, whereas D and trimming were derived from the DNA. This repertoire shows around 150,000 clones, about 86% found once; its top ten account for 0.99%. In germline, CDR1 is SEHNR, CDR2 FQNEAQ (reference sequence). CDR3 length equals 12 residues.

The chain recombines TRBV7-9 with TRBJ2-1; 9 bases align to TRBD1. Sequences were obtained from peripheral blood. The source is a man in his late teens or twenties with acute or convalescent COVID-19. In DNA, the CDR3 is TGTGCCAGCTTGGGACAGGGCCAAATACGTGTCTTC. This translates into CASLGQGQIRVF.